This TCR beta chain is drawn from a study of Tregs in tolerant kidney transplant recipients. For the study at large: Recipients received nonmyeloablative bone marrow transplants from related graft donors, with transient mixed chimerism.

With regard to this clone: The target antigen is unknown.

General study points: For some patients, primers changed over time, blocking nucleotide-level comparison. Findings come from small patient numbers and require larger validation.

Data came from immunoSEQ multiplex PCR; TCRdb stores just in-frame clones and leaves some out. Of about 15,000 clones listed, approximately 55% are singletons. The CDR3 totals 16 residues. Losses at the gene ends were 1 base for V and 9 bases for J; bases not matched to a gene: 11. Germline V CDR1 and CDR2: LGHNA, YNFKEQ. After around 6 days with irradiated graft donor PBMCs, CFSE-labeled recipient PBMCs were FACS-sorted. This sequence joins TRBV4-2 and TRBJ2-3, with TRBD2 matching 9 bases. The sequence was obtained from a human patient who received a combined kidney and bone marrow transplant. The specimen comprised CD4+ T cells from blood cultured with allogeneic cells, sampled before the transplant. In nucleotides, the CDR3 is TGTGCCAGCAGCCAAGTAGCGGGAGAGGTGGGTGGCACGCAGTATTTT. It is translated as CASSQVAGEVGGTQYF.